These 14 T cell receptor beta chains were sequenced from one sample in a study of T-cell memory formation after mild COVID-19 (TCRdb year 2021). Library preparation was by 5' RACE. Sequencing instrument: Illumina NovaSeq 6000. TCRdb itself trimmed the public reads at Q25 with fastp, ran MiXCR and retained productive beta chains. Each CDR3 protein appears once, grouped with its most common genes and DNA. For this sample there are over 400,000 distinct CDR3 sequences; 23% appear just once. Together, the top ten hold roughly 14% of the sample. The sequenced material came from PBMCs or a T cell subset sorted from them (not recorded which). Receptors were obtained from an adult woman who had mild COVID-19 (a few samples of this study predate the infection). The sample titles of this study are shuffled in the database, so cell type and time point are left out; the donor was told from shared clones.

The sample holds a few counts of this clonotype. The rearrangement joins TRBV5-5 to TRBJ1-1, with D unclear. Germline CDR1 and CDR2: SGHKS and YYEKEE (reference sequence). This CDR3 region has 11 residues. V was pared by 4 bases and J by 10 bases, with 11 bases between. The CDR3 is CASSAELGAFF. The CDR3 DNA sequence: TGTGCCAGCAGCGCAGAATTGGGAGCTTTCTTT.

The chain is built from TRBV3-1 and TRBJ2-4, with 11 bases that match TRBD2. Germline V gene data show CDR1 as LGHDT and CDR2 as YNNKEL (reference sequence). After removal of 0 bases from V and 4 bases from J, the junction contained 8 bases not matched to a gene. The CDR3 loop spans 18 amino acids. This CDR3 reads CASSQESLAGGGKNIQYF. In nucleotides, the CDR3 is TGTGCCAGCAGCCAAGAAAGTCTAGCGGGGGGCGGAAAAAACATTCAGTACTTC.

The J gene is TRBJ2-5, the V gene TRBV7-2; 7 bases map to TRBD1. Trimming removed 2 bases from V and 2 bases from J; junction bases left unmatched: 2. The germline CDR1 and CDR2 sequences are SGHTA and FQGNSA. This CDR3 is 14 amino acids long. The CDR3 is CASSLLGQQETQYF. CDR3 sequence (DNA): TGTGCCAGCAGCTTATTGGGACAGCAAGAGACCCAGTACTTC.

The rearrangement links TRBV9 to TRBJ2-2, with D possibly being TRBD2 (5 bases). This CDR3 comprises 14 residues. V was cut by 2 bases and J by 6 bases, with 11 bases left in between. Germline lookup yields CDR1 SGDLS and CDR2 YYNGEE. The CDR3 sequence is CASSVDGGSGELFF. Here the CDR3 DNA reads TGTGCCAGCAGCGTGGACGGAGGTTCCGGGGAGCTGTTTTTT.

This clonotype was detected only a few times. V is TRBV24-1 and J is TRBJ2-1; perhaps TRBD1 as D (6 bases). Germline V gene lookup returns CDR1 KGHDR and CDR2 SFDVKD. The CDR3 is 16 residues long. The V and J ends lost 7 bases and 3 bases respectively, with 18 bases between them. CDR3 in amino acids: CATSRRGGLGYNEQFF. The CDR3 coding sequence is TGTGCCACCAGCCGTAGAGGGGGTTTGGGCTACAATGAGCAGTTCTTC.

This clonotype was seen at least ten times. This chain joins TRBV6-2 or TRBV6-3 and TRBJ2-1, with 10 bases matching TRBD2. From germline, CDR1 is MNHEY and CDR2 SVGEGT. This CDR3 has 15 amino acids. After removal of 5 bases from V and 4 bases from J, the junction contained 5 bases not matched to a gene. The CDR3 nucleotides are TGTGCCAGCAGTGACAGCGGGGGGGGTTACAATGAGCAGTTCTTC. This codes for CASSDSGGGYNEQFF.

This sequence joins TRBV27 and TRBJ1-5; maybe TRBD1 (5 bases). Germline values: CDR1 MNHEY, CDR2 SMNVEV (reference sequence). The CDR3 runs 17 residues. V lost 4 bases, J lost 0 bases, and 16 bases lay in between. The chain's CDR3 is CASSSVDSWYSNQPQHF. DNA of the CDR3: TGTGCCAGCAGTTCAGTCGACAGTTGGTATAGCAATCAGCCCCAGCATTTT.

This clonotype was counted a few times. The chain links TRBV29-1 to TRBJ2-1; TRBD2 matches 11 bases. The ends lost 5 bases at V and 4 bases at J; junction bases unmatched: 7. The CDR3 has 15 amino acids. Germline V gene lookup returns CDR1 SQVTM and CDR2 ANQGSEA. The CDR3 DNA reads TGCAGCGTTATACCTCCTAGCGGGGGGTACAATGAGCAGTTCTTC. Its translation is CSVIPPSGGYNEQFF.

This clonotype appeared a few times. The rearrangement links TRBV7-3 to TRBJ2-1; 8 bases are a match to TRBD2. The V and J ends lost 2 bases and 6 bases, in that order; junction bases with no gene match: 6. The length of the CDR3 is 15 residues. The germline V gene encodes CDR1 SGHTA and CDR2 FQGTGA. The CDR3 DNA follows: TGTGCCAGCAGCTTAGAGGGACTAGTCAGCAATGAGCAGTTCTTC. As protein: CASSLEGLVSNEQFF.

The V gene is TRBV5-1, the J gene TRBJ1-2, with 7 bases identical to TRBD1. Germline V gives CDR1 SGHRS, CDR2 YFSETQ. V gave up 0 bases and J gave up 10 bases; unmatched junction bases: 6. This CDR3 is 13 amino acids long. CDR3 DNA: TGCGCCAGCAGCTTGGGAGGGGGCCGGCTCTACACCTTC. Translating gives CASSLGGGRLYTF.

The sample holds a few counts of this clonotype. The chain couples TRBV9 to TRBJ1-3, with D perhaps TRBD1 (5 bases). With 6 bases removed from V and 0 bases from J, the gap between germline ends came to 16 bases. Germline CDR1 and CDR2: SGDLS and YYNGEE. There are 16 residues in the CDR3. The CDR3 here is CASTPGPFASGNTIYF. CDR3 sequence (DNA): TGTGCCAGCACTCCGGGACCCTTTGCCTCTGGAAACACCATATATTTT.

The J gene is TRBJ2-5, the V gene TRBV18; TRBD2 might be the D (6 bases). This CDR3 region has 17 residues. The germline V gene has CDR1 KGHSH and CDR2 LQKENI. Trimming removed 3 bases at V and 3 bases at J, with 20 bases between. This chain's CDR3 is CASSPEAGNRREETQYF. The CDR3 DNA follows: TGTGCCAGCTCACCGGAGGCCGGGAACCGGAGGGAAGAGACCCAGTACTTC.

This clonotype appeared a few times. The chain joins TRBV30 to TRBJ2-7; 8 bases fit TRBD1. The CDR3 length is 14 residues. Germline V CDR1 and CDR2: GTSNPN, SVGIG (reference sequence). Trimming cost V 4 bases and J 4 bases; bases outside gene matches: 9. CDR3 sequence: CAWTVQGAWYEQYF. The DNA for the CDR3 is TGTGCCTGGACCGTCCAGGGGGCATGGTACGAGCAGTACTTC.

The chain has TRBV10-3 and TRBJ2-5; 8 bases match TRBD1. This CDR3 spans 13 amino acids. Per germline, CDR1 ENHRY and CDR2 SYGVKD. J was trimmed by 5 bases and V by 6 bases; bases with no gene match: 5. CDR3 residues: CAIREGQAETQYF. CDR3 sequence (DNA): TGTGCCATCAGAGAGGGACAGGCCGAGACCCAGTACTTC.